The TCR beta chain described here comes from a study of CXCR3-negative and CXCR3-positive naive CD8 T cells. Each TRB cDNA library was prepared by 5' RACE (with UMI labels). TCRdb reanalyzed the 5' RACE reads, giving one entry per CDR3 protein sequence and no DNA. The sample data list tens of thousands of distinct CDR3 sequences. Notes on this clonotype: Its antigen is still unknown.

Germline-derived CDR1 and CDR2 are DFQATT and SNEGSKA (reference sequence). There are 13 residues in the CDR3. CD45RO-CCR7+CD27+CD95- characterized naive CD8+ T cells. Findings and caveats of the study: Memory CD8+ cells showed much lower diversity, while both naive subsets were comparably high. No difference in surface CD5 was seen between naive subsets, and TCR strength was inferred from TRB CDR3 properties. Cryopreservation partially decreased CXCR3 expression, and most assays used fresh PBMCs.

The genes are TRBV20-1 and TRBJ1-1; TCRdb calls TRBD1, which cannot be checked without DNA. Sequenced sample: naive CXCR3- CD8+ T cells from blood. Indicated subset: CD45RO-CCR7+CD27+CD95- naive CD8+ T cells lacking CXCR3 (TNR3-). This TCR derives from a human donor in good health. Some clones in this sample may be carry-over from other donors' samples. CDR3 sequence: CSATPGHTSEAFF.